The subject of this entry is one T cell receptor (beta chain). The antigen is undetermined. This specimen comes from a study of response to subunit inactivated influenza vaccine. TCRdb processed the RT-PCR reads anew with MiXCR; each CDR3 protein has one entry. The sample includes roughly 500,000 distinct CDR3 sequences, 25% of them seen just once. General study findings and limits: That few new T cells are recruited by each seasonal influenza vaccination was the authors' suggestion.

The specimen was CD4+ T cells sorted from PBMCs, collected 4 to 6 days after vaccination. The source of this sequence is a man aged 45-60 years who received an inactivated influenza vaccine.

In DNA, the CDR3 is TGCGCCGCAGCCGAAGCGCATTACTACGAGCAGTACTTC. Translation: CAAAEAHYYEQYF. The chain combines TRBV10-2 with TRBJ2-7; no firm D call. The CDR3 length is 13 residues. V lost 11 bases to trimming and J lost 3 bases, with 17 bases between them. Germline CDR1 WSHSY, CDR2 SAAADI.